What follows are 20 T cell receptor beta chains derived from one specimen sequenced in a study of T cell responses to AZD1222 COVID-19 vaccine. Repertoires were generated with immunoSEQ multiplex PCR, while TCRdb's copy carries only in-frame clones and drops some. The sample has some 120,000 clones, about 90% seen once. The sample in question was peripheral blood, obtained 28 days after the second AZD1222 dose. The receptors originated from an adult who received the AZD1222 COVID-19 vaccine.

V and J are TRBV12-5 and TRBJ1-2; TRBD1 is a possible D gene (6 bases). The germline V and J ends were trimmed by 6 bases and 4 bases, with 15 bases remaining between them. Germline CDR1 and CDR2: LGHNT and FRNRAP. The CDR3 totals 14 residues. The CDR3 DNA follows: TGTGCTAGTGGAACCACAGGGTGGGCCTATGGCTACACCTTC. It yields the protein CASGTTGWAYGYTF.

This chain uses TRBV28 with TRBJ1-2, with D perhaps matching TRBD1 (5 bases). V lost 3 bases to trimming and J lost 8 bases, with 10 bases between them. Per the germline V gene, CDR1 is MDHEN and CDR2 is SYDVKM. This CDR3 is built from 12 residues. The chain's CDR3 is CASSLGTRGYTF. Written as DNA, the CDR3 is TGTGCCAGCAGTTTGGGGACTCGAGGCTACACCTTC.

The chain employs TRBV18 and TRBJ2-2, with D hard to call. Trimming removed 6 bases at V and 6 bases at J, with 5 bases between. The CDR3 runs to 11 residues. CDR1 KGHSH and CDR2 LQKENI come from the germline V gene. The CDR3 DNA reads TGTGCCAGCTCCCAGCCCGGGGAGCTGTTTTTT. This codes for CASSQPGELFF.

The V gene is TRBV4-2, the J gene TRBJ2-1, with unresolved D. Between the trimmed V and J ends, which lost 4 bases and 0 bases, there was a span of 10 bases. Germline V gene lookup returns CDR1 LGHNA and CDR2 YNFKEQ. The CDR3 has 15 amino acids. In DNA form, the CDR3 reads TGTGCCAGCAGCCCCTCCTTGGGCTCCTACAATGAGCAGTTCTTC. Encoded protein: CASSPSLGSYNEQFF.

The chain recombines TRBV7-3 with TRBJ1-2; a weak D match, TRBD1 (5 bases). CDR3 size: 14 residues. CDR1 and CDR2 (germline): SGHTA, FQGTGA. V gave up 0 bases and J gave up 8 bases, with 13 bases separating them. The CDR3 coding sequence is TGTGCCAGCAGCTTAACAGGGCCAGGGAAAGGCTACACCTTC. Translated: CASSLTGPGKGYTF.

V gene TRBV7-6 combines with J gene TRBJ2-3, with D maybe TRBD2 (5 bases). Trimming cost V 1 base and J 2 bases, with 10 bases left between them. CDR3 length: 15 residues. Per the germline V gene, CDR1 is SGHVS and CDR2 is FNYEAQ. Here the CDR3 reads CASSLVASLTDTQYF. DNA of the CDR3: TGTGCCAGCAGCTTAGTAGCGAGCCTCACAGATACGCAGTATTTT.

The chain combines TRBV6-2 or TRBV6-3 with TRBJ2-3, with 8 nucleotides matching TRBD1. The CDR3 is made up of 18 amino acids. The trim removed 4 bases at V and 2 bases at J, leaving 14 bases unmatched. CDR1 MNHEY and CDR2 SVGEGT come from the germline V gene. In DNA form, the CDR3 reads TGTGCCAGCAGTTTACCCGGCGAGGGACAGGCGTCCACAGATACGCAGTATTTT. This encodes CASSLPGEGQASTDTQYF.

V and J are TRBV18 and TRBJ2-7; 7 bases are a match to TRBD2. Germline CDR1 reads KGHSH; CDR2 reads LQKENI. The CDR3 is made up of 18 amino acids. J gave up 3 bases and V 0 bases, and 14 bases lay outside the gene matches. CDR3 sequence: CASSPPFIAPSGGYEQYF. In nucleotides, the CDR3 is TGTGCCAGCTCACCACCGTTCATCGCGCCTAGCGGAGGCTACGAGCAGTACTTC.

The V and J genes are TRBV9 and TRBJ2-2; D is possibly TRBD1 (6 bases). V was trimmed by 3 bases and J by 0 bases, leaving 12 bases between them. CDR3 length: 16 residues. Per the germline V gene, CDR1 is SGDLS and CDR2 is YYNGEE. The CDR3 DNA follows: TGTGCCAGCAGCGGAAAAGGGACACCGAACACCGGGGAGCTGTTTTTT. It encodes CASSGKGTPNTGELFF. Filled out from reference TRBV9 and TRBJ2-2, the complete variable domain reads DSGVTQTPKHLITATGQRVTLRCSPRSGDLSVYWYQQSLDQGLQFLIQYYNGEERAKGNILERFSAQQFPDLHSELNLSSLELGDSALYFCASSGKGTPNTGELFFGEGSRLTVL.

CDR3 nucleotides: TGTGCCTGGAGTGTAGGTGGGAATCCGAGTCAAGAGACCCAGTACTTC. Amino acid sequence: CAWSVGGNPSQETQYF. This rearrangement joins TRBV30 to TRBJ2-5; D is undetermined. This CDR3 has 16 amino acids. Trimming took off 0 bases at V and 2 bases at J, with 16 bases between the two ends. Germline V CDR1 and CDR2: GTSNPN, SVGIG (reference sequence).

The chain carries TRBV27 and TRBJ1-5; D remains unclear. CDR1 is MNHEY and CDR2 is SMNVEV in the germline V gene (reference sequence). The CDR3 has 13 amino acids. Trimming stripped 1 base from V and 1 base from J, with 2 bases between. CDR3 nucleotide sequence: TGTGCCAGCAGTTTATGGAGCAATCAGCCCCAGCATTTT. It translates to CASSLWSNQPQHF.

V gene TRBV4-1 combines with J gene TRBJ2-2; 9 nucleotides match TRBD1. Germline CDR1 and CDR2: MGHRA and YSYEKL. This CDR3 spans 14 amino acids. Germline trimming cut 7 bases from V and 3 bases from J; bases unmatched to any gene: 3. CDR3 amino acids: CASMGQGYTGELFF. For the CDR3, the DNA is TGCGCCAGCATGGGACAGGGTTACACCGGGGAGCTGTTTTTT.

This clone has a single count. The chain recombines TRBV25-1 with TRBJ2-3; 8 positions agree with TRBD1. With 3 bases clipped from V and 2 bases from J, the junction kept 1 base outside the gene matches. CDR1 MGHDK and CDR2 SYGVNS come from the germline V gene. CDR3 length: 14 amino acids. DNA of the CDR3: TGTGCCAGCAGTGAGGACAGGGACACAGATACGCAGTATTTT. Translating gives CASSEDRDTDTQYF.

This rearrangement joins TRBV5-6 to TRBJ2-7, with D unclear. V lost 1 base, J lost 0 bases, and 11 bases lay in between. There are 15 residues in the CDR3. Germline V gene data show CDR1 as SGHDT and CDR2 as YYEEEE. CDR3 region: CASSLLYSSSYEQYF. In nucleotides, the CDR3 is TGTGCCAGCAGCTTGTTGTACTCGAGCTCCTACGAGCAGTACTTC.

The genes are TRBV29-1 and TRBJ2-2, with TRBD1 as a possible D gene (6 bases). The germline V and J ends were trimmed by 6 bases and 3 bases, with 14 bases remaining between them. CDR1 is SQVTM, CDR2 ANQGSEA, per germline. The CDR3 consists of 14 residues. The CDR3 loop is CSVTGFSDTGELFF. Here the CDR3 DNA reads TGCAGCGTCACAGGGTTTTCGGACACCGGGGAGCTGTTTTTT.

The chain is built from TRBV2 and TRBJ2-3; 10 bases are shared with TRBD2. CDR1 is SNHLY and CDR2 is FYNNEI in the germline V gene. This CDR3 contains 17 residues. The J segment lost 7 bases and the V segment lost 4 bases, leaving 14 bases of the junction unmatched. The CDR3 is CASSGPSSGRVLNTQYF. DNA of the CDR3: TGTGCCAGCAGTGGACCGTCTAGCGGGAGAGTATTAAATACGCAGTATTTT.

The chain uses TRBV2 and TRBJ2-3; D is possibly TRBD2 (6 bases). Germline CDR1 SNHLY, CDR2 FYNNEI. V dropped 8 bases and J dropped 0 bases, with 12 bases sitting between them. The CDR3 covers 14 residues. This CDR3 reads CASPRAGSTDTQYF. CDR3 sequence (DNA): TGTGCCAGCCCTCGGGCGGGGAGCACAGATACGCAGTATTTT. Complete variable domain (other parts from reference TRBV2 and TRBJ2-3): EPEVTQTPSHQVTQMGQEVILRCVPISNHLYFYWYRQILGQKVEFLVSFYNNEISEKSEIFDDQFSVERPDGSNFTLKIRSTKLEDSAMYFCASPRAGSTDTQYFGPGTRLTVL.

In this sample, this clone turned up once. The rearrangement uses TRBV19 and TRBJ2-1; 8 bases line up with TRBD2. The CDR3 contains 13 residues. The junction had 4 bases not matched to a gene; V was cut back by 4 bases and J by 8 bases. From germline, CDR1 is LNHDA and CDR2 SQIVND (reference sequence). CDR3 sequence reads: CASSTEREYEQFF. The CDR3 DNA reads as TGTGCCAGTAGTACAGAGCGGGAGTATGAGCAGTTCTTC.

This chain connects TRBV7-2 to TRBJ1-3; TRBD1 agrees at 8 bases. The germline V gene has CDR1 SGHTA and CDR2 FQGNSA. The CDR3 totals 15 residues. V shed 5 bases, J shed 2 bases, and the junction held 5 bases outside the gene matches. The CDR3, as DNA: TGTGCCAGCAGCAGACAGGGGATCCCTGGAAACACCATATATTTT. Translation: CASSRQGIPGNTIYF. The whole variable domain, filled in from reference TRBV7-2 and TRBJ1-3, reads GAGVSQSPSNKVTEKGKDVELRCDPISGHTALYWYRQSLGQGLEFLIYFQGNSAPDKSGLPSDRFSAERTGGSVSTLTIQRTQQEDSAVYLCASSRQGIPGNTIYFGEGSWLTVV.

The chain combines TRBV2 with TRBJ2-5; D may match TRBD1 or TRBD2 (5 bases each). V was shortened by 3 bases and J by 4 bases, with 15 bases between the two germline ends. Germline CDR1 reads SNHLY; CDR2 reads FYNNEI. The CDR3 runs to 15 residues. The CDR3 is CASSERQGRGETQYF. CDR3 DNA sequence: TGTGCCAGCAGTGAGCGGCAGGGACGGGGAGAGACCCAGTACTTC.